This T cell receptor (beta chain) originates from a study of shared clonotypes between healthy human individuals. Sequencing was performed with immunoSEQ multiplex PCR; in TCRdb, only in-frame clones are kept and a portion is missing. Here the sample spans 950,000 to 1,300,000 clones, around four fifths being singletons. V was pared by 3 bases and J by 3 bases, with 12 bases between. CDR1 GTSNPN and CDR2 SVGIG come from the germline V gene (reference sequence). The CDR3 spans 13 residues. Sequencing was carried out using memory CD4+ T cells sorted from blood. Noted subset: CD45RA-negative fraction. This TCR came from a man in his late teens or twenties in good health. This chain joins TRBV30 and TRBJ2-7; D is perhaps TRBD2 (6 bases). The CDR3 DNA follows: TGTGCCTGGAGACCCTCGGGACTCTACGAGCAGTACTTC. It specifies CAWRPSGLYEQYF.